What follows are 11 T cell receptor beta chains derived from one specimen sequenced in a study of T cells after yellow fever vaccination. MiXCR, run by TCRdb on the 5' RACE reads, gives a single entry per CDR3 protein. The sample contains 500,000 to 650,000 distinct CDR3 sequences, around an eighth of which appear only once. The specimen comprised PBMCs, sampled on the day of the yellow fever booster vaccination. Receptors originate from a man aged 30-40 years who received the YFV17D yellow fever vaccine.

This chain links TRBV18 with TRBJ2-7, with 10 bases identical to TRBD1. V lost 3 bases to trimming and J lost 5 bases; unmatched junction nucleotides: 7. Germline V gives CDR1 KGHSH, CDR2 LQKENI. The CDR3 has 15 residues. The CDR3 DNA reads TGTGCCAGCTCACCTCCGGGACAGGGGCTTCACGAGCAGTACTTC. Translating gives CASSPPGQGLHEQYF.

At least ten counts were recorded for this clonotype. CDR3 amino acids: CASSEVGGEQFF. In DNA form, the CDR3 reads TGCGCCAGCAGTGAGGTTGGGGGTGAGCAGTTCTTC. The genes are TRBV10-2 and TRBJ2-1, with D perhaps being TRBD1 or TRBD2 (5 bases each). V was pared by 2 bases and J by 9 bases, with 8 bases between. Germline lookup yields CDR1 WSHSY and CDR2 SAAADI. The CDR3 extends over 12 amino acids.

This clonotype was found a few times. This chain connects TRBV5-4 to TRBJ2-1; D is ambiguous. This CDR3 has 15 amino acids. Germline V gives CDR1 SGHNT, CDR2 YYREEE (reference sequence). Trimming took 3 bases from V and 0 from J, leaving 10 bases between them. The CDR3 here is CASSSKSSSYNEQFF. The DNA of the CDR3 is TGTGCCAGCAGCTCTAAGTCGAGCTCCTACAATGAGCAGTTCTTC. The whole variable domain, filled in from reference TRBV5-4 and TRBJ2-1, reads ETGVTQSPTHLIKTRGQQVTLRCSSQSGHNTVSWYQQALGQGPQFIFQYYREEENGRGNFPPRFSGLQFPNYSSELNVNALELDDSALYLCASSSKSSSYNEQFFGPGTRLTVL.

This chain joins TRBV15 and TRBJ1-5; D call uncertain. V was cut by 1 base and J by 9 bases, with 13 bases left in between. The CDR3 loop spans 14 amino acids. Germline CDR1 is LNHNV and CDR2 is YYDKDF (reference sequence). CDR3 sequence: CATSRVELLRPQHF. In DNA form, the CDR3 reads TGTGCCACCAGCAGAGTGGAGCTCCTACGGCCCCAGCATTTT.

This clonotype was detected a few times. V gene TRBV4-2 combines with J gene TRBJ2-7; D not certain. This CDR3 spans 14 amino acids. Germline V gene lookup returns CDR1 LGHNA and CDR2 YNFKEQ. V was cut by 1 base and J by 3 bases, with 10 bases left in between. CDR3 in amino acids: CASSQGLVGYEQYF. The CDR3 bases are TGTGCCAGCAGCCAAGGGCTAGTTGGCTACGAGCAGTACTTC.

This clonotype appeared a few times. The chain has TRBV24-1 and TRBJ2-1; D is ambiguous. The germline V and J ends were trimmed by 5 bases and 6 bases, with 13 bases remaining between them. This CDR3 region has 14 residues. CDR1 and CDR2 from the germline V gene are KGHDR and SFDVKD. The CDR3 bases are TGTGCCACCAGTGGCGGAACTGTACCCAATGAGCAGTTCTTC. Translated, it gives CATSGGTVPNEQFF.

The V and J genes are TRBV29-1 and TRBJ2-1; possibly TRBD1 for D (5 bases). V shed 4 bases and J shed 4 bases, with 8 bases lying between them. The CDR3 totals 12 residues. CDR1 and CDR2 (germline): SQVTM, ANQGSEA. In DNA form, the CDR3 reads TGCAGCGTTGCGACAGATTACAATGAGCAGTTCTTC. Its protein is CSVATDYNEQFF.

This clonotype was seen more than once but under ten times. The genes are TRBV21-1 and TRBJ2-1; the tabulated D call, TRBD1, remains unverified against the DNA. TRBV21-1 has pseudogene status. This CDR3 is built from 16 residues. This CDR3 is CASSKGGDSSYNEQFF. The DNA of the CDR3 is TGTGCCAGCAGCAAAGGAGGGGACAGCTCCTACAATGAGCAGTTCTTC.

CDR3 DNA: TGTGCCATCAGGTCAGACGGCGACCTCTCTGGAAACACCATATATTTT. Translating gives CAIRSDGDLSGNTIYF. The rearrangement uses TRBV10-3 and TRBJ1-3; no clear D. Germline loops: CDR1 ENHRY, CDR2 SYGVKD. V dropped 6 bases and J dropped 0 bases, with 15 bases sitting between them. The CDR3 has 16 residues.

The rearrangement links TRBV5-6 to TRBJ2-2, with D maybe TRBD1 (5 bases). The length of the CDR3 is 16 residues. Germline V CDR1 and CDR2: SGHDT, YYEEEE. Trimming removed 4 bases from V and 1 base from J, with 14 bases in between. CDR3 nucleotide sequence: TGTGCCAGCAGCGCAGACAGATTCCGGAACACCGGGGAGCTGTTTTTT. It yields the protein CASSADRFRNTGELFF.

V and J are TRBV20-1 and TRBJ2-3, with D tentatively TRBD2 (5 bases). The length of the CDR3 is 13 residues. The germline gives CDR1 DFQATT, CDR2 SNEGSKA (reference sequence). V lost 3 bases and J lost 8, with 15 bases in between. This CDR3 reads CSASPGSTGTQYF. For the CDR3, the DNA is TGCAGTGCTAGCCCGGGATCCACGGGTACGCAGTATTTT.